This T cell receptor (beta chain) is from a study of human T cells and chemical hapten exposure. Authors' methods: The median was roughly 91,000 TCRs per sample, ranging 23,224 to 690,600. In TCRdb, the RACE reads were re-called with MiXCR into one record per CDR3 protein. The V and J calls reflect TCRdb's pipeline rather than the authors' work. The sample has around 100,000 distinct CDR3 sequences, more than 9.5% seen once. Time point specified: patch test 2, 6 weeks after DPC sensitization. The treatment is: therapeutic diphenylcyclopropenone sensitization with weekly scalp DPC. This clonotype has at least ten counts. This TCR derives from a middle-aged woman with alopecia areata. Some clones in this sample may be carry-over from other donors' samples. The sample consisted of whole blood, taken in connection with sensitization to the hapten diphenylcyclopropenone (DPC).

The CDR3 region is CASSFLVNTEAFF. The CDR3 DNA is TGTGCCAGCAGCTTCCTGGTAAACACTGAAGCTTTCTTT. The rearrangement uses TRBV7-9 and TRBJ1-1; D is ambiguous. V lost 3 bases and J lost 2, with 7 bases in between. Germline V gives CDR1 SEHNR, CDR2 FQNEAQ (reference sequence). The CDR3 is 13 residues long.